The 32 T cell receptor beta chains listed next were all sequenced from one sample in a study of shared clonotypes between healthy human individuals. Measured with immunoSEQ multiplex PCR; TCRdb has only the in-frame clones, and not every one. The table includes 2 million to 3 million clones, roughly 92% detected once. Input material: naive CD4+ T cells sorted from blood. Subset described: CD45RA+ positively selected. These receptors were obtained from a man aged 18-30 years in good health.

The chain has TRBV5-1 and TRBJ2-7; the match to TRBD2 covers 7 bases. Germline V gene data show CDR1 as SGHRS and CDR2 as YFSETQ. The V and J ends lost 4 bases and 8 bases, in that order; junction bases with no gene match: 12. The CDR3 is made up of 14 amino acids. CDR3 region: CASSPTGTTTQQYF. The CDR3 DNA reads TGCGCCAGCAGCCCGACCGGGACTACTACGCAGCAGTACTTC.

The V gene is TRBV7-9, the J gene TRBJ2-7; tentative D call: TRBD2 (5 bases). In germline, CDR1 is SEHNR, CDR2 FQNEAQ (reference sequence). The CDR3 is 12 residues long. Deletions cut 5 bases from V and 6 bases from J, with 11 bases between. Written as DNA, the CDR3 is TGTGCCAGCAGCCCAGGACGGGGCGAGCAGTACTTC. Translated: CASSPGRGEQYF.

The V and J genes are TRBV28 and TRBJ1-5, with D hard to call. CDR3 length: 13 amino acids. Looked up from germline, CDR1 is MDHEN and CDR2 is SYDVKM. V gave up 4 bases and J gave up 0 bases, with 4 bases separating them. DNA for the CDR3: TGTGCCAGCAGTTCGGTTAGCAATCAGCCCCAGCATTTT. It yields the protein CASSSVSNQPQHF.

A single count supports this clone. The J gene is TRBJ2-1, the V gene TRBV7-2, with 11 bases lining up with TRBD2. The junction had 10 bases not matched to a gene; V was cut back by 3 bases and J by 9 bases. Germline loops: CDR1 SGHTA, CDR2 FQGNSA. This CDR3 contains 16 residues. Here the CDR3 DNA reads TGTGCCAGCAGCTTTTTAGCGGGAGGGTTCTTGAGTGAGCAGTTCTTC. Its protein product is CASSFLAGGFLSEQFF.

The rearrangement joins TRBV5-1 to TRBJ2-2; TRBD1 aligns across 8 bases. Germline CDR1 reads SGHRS; CDR2 reads YFSETQ. V trimming: 7 bases; J trimming: 6 bases; junction bases outside the gene matches: 5. The CDR3 is 13 amino acids. CDR3 residues: CASGDRGSGELFF. CDR3 DNA sequence: TGCGCCAGCGGCGACAGGGGATCCGGGGAGCTGTTTTTT.

The chain combines TRBV7-6 with TRBJ2-2, with 12 bases identical to TRBD2. CDR1 is SGHVS, CDR2 FNYEAQ, per germline. The V and J ends lost 2 bases and 1 base, in that order; junction bases with no gene match: 5. The CDR3 has 18 residues. The CDR3 is CASSLRLAGGMNTGELFF. The CDR3 bases are TGTGCCAGCAGCTTAAGGCTAGCGGGAGGGATGAACACCGGGGAGCTGTTTTTT.

V gene TRBV27 combines with J gene TRBJ2-3; D is perhaps TRBD1 (6 bases). CDR3 length: 15 amino acids. The germline V gene encodes CDR1 MNHEY and CDR2 SMNVEV (reference sequence). Trimming cost V 6 bases and J 3 bases, with 16 bases left between them. CDR3 residues: CASSRSGDETDTQYF. The DNA for the CDR3 is TGTGCCAGCAGCAGATCAGGGGATGAGACAGATACGCAGTATTTT.

V and J are TRBV2 and TRBJ2-3; 7 nucleotides match TRBD2. The CDR3 is 15 residues long. Losses at the gene ends were 0 bases for V and 3 bases for J; bases not matched to a gene: 3. The germline CDR1 and CDR2 sequences are SNHLY and FYNNEI. The DNA of the CDR3 is TGTGCCAGCAGTGAAGCTAGCGGGCGTACAGATACGCAGTATTTT. Translated, it gives CASSEASGRTDTQYF.

The V call is TRBV7-9, the J call TRBJ2-1; possibly TRBD2 for D (5 bases). Germline values: CDR1 SEHNR, CDR2 FQNEAQ (reference sequence). V was pared by 8 bases and J by 0 bases, with 23 bases between. This CDR3 is built from 18 residues. The CDR3 is CASSLRGALASSYNEQFF. CDR3 coding DNA: TGTGCCAGCTCATTACGGGGAGCCCTGGCAAGCTCCTACAATGAGCAGTTCTTC. The entire variable domain, with the rest obtained from reference TRBV7-9 and TRBJ2-1, is as follows: DTGVSQNPRHKITKRGQNVTFRCDPISEHNRLYWYRQTLGQGPEFLTYFQNEAQLEKSRLLSDRFSAERPKGSFSTLEIQRTEQGDSAMYLCASSLRGALASSYNEQFFGPGTRLTVL.

The V and J genes are TRBV5-1 and TRBJ2-2; 7 bases are a match to TRBD2. The J segment lost 1 base and the V segment lost 4 bases, leaving 10 bases of the junction unmatched. The CDR3 consists of 17 residues. Per germline, CDR1 SGHRS and CDR2 YFSETQ. CDR3 sequence: CASSPAGQRGNTGELFF. The CDR3 DNA is TGCGCCAGCAGCCCGGCGGGCCAGCGGGGGAACACCGGGGAGCTGTTTTTT.

The V and J genes are TRBV9 and TRBJ1-2, with TRBD1 matching 7 bases. From germline, CDR1 is SGDLS and CDR2 YYNGEE. The CDR3 is made up of 17 amino acids. The trim removed 2 bases at V and 5 bases at J, leaving 15 bases unmatched. CDR3 in DNA: TGTGCCAGCAGCGTCGACGAGACAGGGATCAAAGGTTATGGCTACACCTTC. It encodes CASSVDETGIKGYGYTF.

CDR3 protein: CASSPLDSQEQYF. The CDR3 DNA reads as TGTGCCAGCTCACCACTGGATAGTCAGGAGCAGTACTTC. The chain joins TRBV18 to TRBJ2-7; D not resolved. The CDR3 covers 13 residues. Per the germline V gene, CDR1 is KGHSH and CDR2 is LQKENI. The V end was cut by 1 base, the J end by 7 bases, with 11 bases between.

This rearrangement joins TRBV27 to TRBJ1-2; TRBD1 is a possible D gene (5 bases). Germline CDR1 reads MNHEY; CDR2 reads SMNVEV (reference sequence). The CDR3 loop spans 17 amino acids. With 2 bases removed from V and 3 bases from J, the gap between germline ends came to 19 bases. The CDR3 reads CASSLRGLLLSHYGYTF. CDR3 nucleotides: TGTGCCAGCAGTTTAAGGGGACTGCTCCTTTCACACTATGGCTACACCTTC.

CDR3 nucleotides: TGTGCCAGCTCACCACCGGGGCAACAGAACACCATATATTTT. Its translation is CASSPPGQQNTIYF. The rearrangement links TRBV18 to TRBJ1-3, with D perhaps matching TRBD1 (5 bases). Trimming removed 0 bases at V and 7 bases at J, with 10 bases between. Germline V gene sequence: CDR1 KGHSH, CDR2 LQKENI. This CDR3 is built from 14 residues. Variable domain in full (rest from reference TRBV18 and TRBJ1-3): NAGVMQNPRHLVRRRGQEARLRCSPMKGHSHVYWYRQLPEEGLKFMVYLQKENIIDESGMPKERFSAEFPKEGPSILRIQQVVRGDSAAYFCASSPPGQQNTIYFGEGSWLTVV.

This chain joins TRBV5-1 and TRBJ2-5, with D uncertain. This CDR3 is 13 amino acids long. The germline V gene has CDR1 SGHRS and CDR2 YFSETQ. With 4 bases removed from V and 2 bases from J, the gap between germline ends came to 9 bases. The chain's CDR3 is CASSLRTQETQYF. CDR3 nucleotide sequence: TGCGCCAGCAGCCTCCGAACACAAGAGACCCAGTACTTC. The whole variable domain, remainder taken from reference TRBV5-1 and TRBJ2-5, is KAGVTQTPRYLIKTRGQQVTLSCSPISGHRSVSWYQQTPGQGLQFLFEYFSETQRNKGNFPGRFSGRQFSNSRSEMNVSTLELGDSALYLCASSLRTQETQYFGPGTRLLVL.

This sequence joins TRBV9 and TRBJ2-2; D is ambiguous. V was cut by 4 bases and J by 1 base, with 5 bases left in between. The V gene's germline CDR1 is SGDLS and CDR2 YYNGEE. The CDR3 is 13 amino acids. The CDR3 loop reads CASSSLNTGELFF. DNA of the CDR3: TGTGCCAGCAGCTCGCTGAACACCGGGGAGCTGTTTTTT.

As to this clone: Different DNA sequences within this sample yield the same CDR3. The V call is TRBV29-1, the J call TRBJ2-3; D ambiguous. The V gene lost 7 bases and the J gene lost 1 base, with 3 bases spanning the gap. The CDR3 is 10 amino acids. Germline CDR1 SQVTM, CDR2 ANQGSEA. The CDR3 nucleotides are TGCAGCGCCCGCACAGATACGCAGTATTTT. The encoded protein is CSARTDTQYF.

The chain carries TRBV6-4 and TRBJ1-2; D possibly corresponds to TRBD1 (6 bases). Germline assignment: CDR1 MRHNA and CDR2 SNTAGT. Deletions cut 6 bases from V and 2 bases from J, with 16 bases between. The CDR3 is 15 amino acids. The CDR3 coding sequence is TGTGCCAGCAGGAGGGGGGCCGGGGACAACTATGGCTACACCTTC. Translating it yields CASRRGAGDNYGYTF.

This clone has only one observation. The chain uses TRBV4-1 and TRBJ1-4; TRBD1 matches at 8 bases. V was clipped by 0 bases and J by 8 bases; unmatched bases: 14. The CDR3 is 18 amino acids. The germline V gene encodes CDR1 MGHRA and CDR2 YSYEKL. The CDR3 coding sequence is TGCGCCAGCAGCCAAGATCCTGCCACAGGGGGGCGCCCGGAAAAACTGTTTTTT. This translates into CASSQDPATGGRPEKLFF.

The chain recombines TRBV2 with TRBJ2-1, with D possibly being TRBD2 (6 bases). This CDR3 has 12 residues. V lost 9 bases, J lost 5 bases, and 11 bases lay in between. Germline assignment: CDR1 SNHLY and CDR2 FYNNEI. The CDR3 reads CARGTRDNEQFF. The CDR3 nucleotides read TGTGCCAGAGGGACTCGAGACAATGAGCAGTTCTTC.

J is TRBJ2-5 and V is TRBV2, with 14 nucleotides matching TRBD2. CDR3 length: 17 residues. Germline V CDR1 and CDR2: SNHLY, FYNNEI. The V and J ends lost 6 bases and 2 bases, in that order; junction bases with no gene match: 8. The CDR3 DNA is TGTGCCAGCAGCTGGGGACTAGCGGGGGAGCCACAAGAGACCCAGTACTTC. Translation: CASSWGLAGEPQETQYF.

This chain connects TRBV19 to TRBJ1-4, with D hard to call. This CDR3 spans 12 amino acids. V was shortened by 3 bases and J by 8 bases, with 7 bases between the two germline ends. CDR1 is LNHDA and CDR2 is SQIVND in the germline V gene (reference sequence). The CDR3 here is CASSIQREKLFF. The CDR3 coding sequence is TGTGCCAGTAGTATCCAACGGGAAAAACTGTTTTTT.

The chain couples TRBV4-1 to TRBJ2-1, with 8 bases identical to TRBD2. This CDR3 comprises 16 residues. CDR1 is MGHRA and CDR2 is YSYEKL in the germline V gene. The trim removed 1 base at V and 6 bases at J, leaving 8 bases unmatched. DNA of the CDR3: TGCGCCAGCAGCCAAGCCGGGAGGGCCCTCGGCAATGAGCAGTTCTTC. It is translated as CASSQAGRALGNEQFF.

In the case of this clone: This specimen includes other DNA sequences encoding the same CDR3. CDR3 bases: TGTGCCAGCAGTGAAGTAGCGGGAGTGCGAACCGGGGAGCTGTTTTTT. It specifies CASSEVAGVRTGELFF. V usage is TRBV6-1 and J usage is TRBJ2-2; the match to TRBD2 covers 9 bases. The germline V gene encodes CDR1 MNHNS and CDR2 SASEGT. This CDR3 is 16 amino acids long. Trimming at V came to 1 base and at J to 5 bases, leaving 5 bases not matched to a gene.

Comment on this clone: This CDR3 is also generated by other DNA sequences in the sample. The gene calls are TRBV5-1 and TRBJ1-2; D gene uncertain. The CDR3 is made up of 13 amino acids. From germline, CDR1 is SGHRS and CDR2 YFSETQ. The V and J ends lost 0 bases and 3 bases respectively, with 6 bases between them. The CDR3 spells CASSLDGDYGYTF. In nucleotides, the CDR3 is TGCGCCAGCAGCTTGGACGGGGACTATGGCTACACCTTC.

J is TRBJ2-1 and V is TRBV2; TRBD2 matches 10 bases. This CDR3 has 17 residues. J lost 1 base, V lost 4 bases, and 7 bases had no gene match. From germline, CDR1 is SNHLY and CDR2 FYNNEI. CDR3 region: CASSGASGGVSYNEQFF. For the CDR3, the DNA is TGTGCCAGCAGTGGGGCTAGCGGGGGCGTTTCCTACAATGAGCAGTTCTTC.

This sequence joins TRBV30 and TRBJ2-5; 7 bases line up with TRBD2. The CDR3 spans 13 residues. With 3 bases clipped from V and 11 bases from J, the junction kept 12 bases outside the gene matches. Germline loops: CDR1 GTSNPN, CDR2 SVGIG (reference sequence). The CDR3 region has the DNA TGTGCCTGGAGCCTACTTATCCGGGGGGAGCAGTACTTC. This translates into CAWSLLIRGEQYF.

V gene TRBV19 combines with J gene TRBJ2-6, with a possible D match to TRBD2 (5 bases). Germline V gives CDR1 LNHDA, CDR2 SQIVND (reference sequence). With 1 base removed from V and 1 base from J, the gap between germline ends came to 8 bases. This CDR3 spans 16 amino acids. The CDR3, as DNA: TGTGCCAGTAGTATAGGGCGGGTTTCTGGGGCCAACGTCCTGACTTTC. Its protein product is CASSIGRVSGANVLTF.

The V and J genes are TRBV10-3 and TRBJ2-3; D unresolved. The CDR3 contains 14 residues. CDR1 is ENHRY and CDR2 is SYGVKD in the germline V gene. V was trimmed by 8 bases and J by 0 bases, leaving 12 bases between them. CDR3 amino acids: CAIAIEPSTDTQYF. Here the CDR3 DNA reads TGTGCCATCGCCATAGAACCTAGCACAGATACGCAGTATTTT.

This clone occurred once. V usage is TRBV11-2 and J usage is TRBJ1-1; TRBD1 matches at 8 bases. V was pared by 5 bases and J by 5 bases, with 7 bases of the junction left unmatched. In germline, CDR1 is SGHAT, CDR2 FQNNGV. The CDR3 consists of 14 residues. For the CDR3, the DNA is TGTGCCAGCAGCGTCGACAGGGGCGCTACTGAAGCTTTCTTT. Residues: CASSVDRGATEAFF. The full variable domain, with the rest looked up from reference TRBV11-2 and TRBJ1-1, is EAGVAQSPRYKIIEKRQSVAFWCNPISGHATLYWYQQILGQGPKLLIQFQNNGVVDDSQLPKDRFSAERLKGVDSTLKIQPAKLEDSAVYLCASSVDRGATEAFFGQGTRLTVV.

This chain joins TRBV30 and TRBJ2-3; no definite D call. Looked up from germline, CDR1 is GTSNPN and CDR2 is SVGIG (reference sequence). CDR3 length equals 12 residues. The V gene lost 4 bases and the J gene lost 2 bases, with 7 bases spanning the gap. CDR3 sequence reads: CAWTYNTDTQYF. The CDR3 bases are TGTGCCTGGACCTACAACACAGATACGCAGTATTTT.

This clone showed up just once. The chain links TRBV7-2 to TRBJ2-7; no firm D call. Germline CDR1 reads SGHTA; CDR2 reads FQGNSA. The V gene lost 1 base and the J gene lost 5 bases, with 15 bases spanning the gap. The CDR3 sequence is 15 residues long. The CDR3 sequence: CASSLGPSNFNEQYF. Here the CDR3 DNA reads TGTGCCAGCAGCTTAGGGCCAAGTAATTTCAACGAGCAGTACTTC.